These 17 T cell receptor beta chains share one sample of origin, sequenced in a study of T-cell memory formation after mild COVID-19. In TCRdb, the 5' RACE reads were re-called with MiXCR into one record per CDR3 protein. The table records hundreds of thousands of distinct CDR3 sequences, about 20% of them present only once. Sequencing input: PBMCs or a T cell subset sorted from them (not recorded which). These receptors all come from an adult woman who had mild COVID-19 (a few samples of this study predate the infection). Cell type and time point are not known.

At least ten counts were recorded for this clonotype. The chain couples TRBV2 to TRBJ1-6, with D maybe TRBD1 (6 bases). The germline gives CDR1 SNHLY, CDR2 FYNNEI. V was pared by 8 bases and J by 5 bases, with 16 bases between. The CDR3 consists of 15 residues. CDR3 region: CASRPGQTNNSPLHF. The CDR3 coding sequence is TGTGCCAGCCGCCCCGGACAGACGAATAATTCACCCCTCCACTTT. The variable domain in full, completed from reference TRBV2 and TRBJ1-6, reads EPEVTQTPSHQVTQMGQEVILRCVPISNHLYFYWYRQILGQKVEFLVSFYNNEISEKSEIFDDQFSVERPDGSNFTLKIRSTKLEDSAMYFCASRPGQTNNSPLHFGNGTRLTVT.

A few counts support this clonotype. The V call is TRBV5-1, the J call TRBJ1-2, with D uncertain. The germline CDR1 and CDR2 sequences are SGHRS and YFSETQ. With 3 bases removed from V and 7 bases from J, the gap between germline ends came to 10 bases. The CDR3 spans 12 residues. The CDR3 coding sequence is TGCGCCAGCAGCTCCTCTGGACCTGGCTACACCTTC. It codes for CASSSSGPGYTF.

CDR3 in amino acids: CASGEGQGNYEQYF. Here the CDR3 DNA reads TGCGCCAGCGGCGAGGGACAGGGCAACTACGAGCAGTACTTC. The chain recombines TRBV5-1 with TRBJ2-7; TRBD1 aligns across 9 bases. Germline assignment: CDR1 SGHRS and CDR2 YFSETQ. The CDR3 sequence is 14 residues long. V was pared by 7 bases and J by 3 bases, with 8 bases of the junction left unmatched.

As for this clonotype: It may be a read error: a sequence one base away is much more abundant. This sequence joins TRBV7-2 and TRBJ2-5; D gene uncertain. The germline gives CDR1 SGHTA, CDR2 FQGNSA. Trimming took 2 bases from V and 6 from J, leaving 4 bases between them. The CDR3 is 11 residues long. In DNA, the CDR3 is TGTGCCAGCAGCTTAATGAAGACCCAGTACTTC. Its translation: CASSLMKTQYF.

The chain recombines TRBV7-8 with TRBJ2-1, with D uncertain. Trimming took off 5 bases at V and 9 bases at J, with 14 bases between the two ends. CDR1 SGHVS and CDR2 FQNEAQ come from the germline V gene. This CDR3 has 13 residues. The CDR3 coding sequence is TGTGCCAGCAGCCTCTACCCTCTAGGTGAGCAGTTCTTC. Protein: CASSLYPLGEQFF.

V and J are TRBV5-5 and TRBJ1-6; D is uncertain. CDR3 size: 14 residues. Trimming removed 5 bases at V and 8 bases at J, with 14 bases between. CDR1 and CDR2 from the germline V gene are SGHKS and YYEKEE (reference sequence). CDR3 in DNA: TGTGCCAGCAGTCGAGGGATTGCGGATTCACCCCTCCACTTT. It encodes CASSRGIADSPLHF.

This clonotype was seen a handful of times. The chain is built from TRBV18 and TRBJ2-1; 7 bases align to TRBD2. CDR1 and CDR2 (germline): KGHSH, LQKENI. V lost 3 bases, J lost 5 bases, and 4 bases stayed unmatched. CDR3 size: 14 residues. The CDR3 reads CASSPGTTNNEQFF. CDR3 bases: TGTGCCAGCTCACCCGGGACTACCAACAATGAGCAGTTCTTC.

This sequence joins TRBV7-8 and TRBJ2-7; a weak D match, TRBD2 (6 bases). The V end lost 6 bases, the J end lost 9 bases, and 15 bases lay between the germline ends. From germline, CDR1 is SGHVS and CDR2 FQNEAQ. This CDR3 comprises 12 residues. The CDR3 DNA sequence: TGTGCCAGCAGTTTAACGGGGGACGGGCAGTACTTC. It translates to CASSLTGDGQYF. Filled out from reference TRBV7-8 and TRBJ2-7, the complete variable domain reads GAGVSQSPRYKVAKRGQDVALRCDPISGHVSLFWYQQALGQGPEFLTYFQNEAQLDKSGLPSDRFFAERPEGSVSTLKIQRTQQEDSAVYLCASSLTGDGQYFGPGTRLTVT.

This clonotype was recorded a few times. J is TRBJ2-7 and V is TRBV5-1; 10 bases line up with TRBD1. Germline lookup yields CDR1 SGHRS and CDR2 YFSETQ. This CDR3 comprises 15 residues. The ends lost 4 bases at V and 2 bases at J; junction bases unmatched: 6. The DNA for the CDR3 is TGCGCCAGCAGCCCTAGGGACAGGGGAACCTACGAGCAGTACTTC. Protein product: CASSPRDRGTYEQYF.

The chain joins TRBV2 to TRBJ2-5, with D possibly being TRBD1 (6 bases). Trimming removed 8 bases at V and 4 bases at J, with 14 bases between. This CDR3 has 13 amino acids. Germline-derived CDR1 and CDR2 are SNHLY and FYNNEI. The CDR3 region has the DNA TGTGCCAGCGTGACAGGACCCGGAGAGACCCAGTACTTC. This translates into CASVTGPGETQYF.

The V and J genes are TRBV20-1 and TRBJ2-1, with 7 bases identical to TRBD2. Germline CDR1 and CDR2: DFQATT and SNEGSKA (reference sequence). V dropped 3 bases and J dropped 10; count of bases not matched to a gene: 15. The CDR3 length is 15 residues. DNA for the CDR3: TGCAGTGCTAGTCGTGGGGGAGGGCAAGTCGGAGAGCAGTTCTTC. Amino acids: CSASRGGGQVGEQFF.

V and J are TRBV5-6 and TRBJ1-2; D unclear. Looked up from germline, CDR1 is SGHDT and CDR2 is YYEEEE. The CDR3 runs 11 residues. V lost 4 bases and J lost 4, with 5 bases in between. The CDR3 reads CASSGPYGYTF. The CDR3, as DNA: TGTGCCAGCAGCGGGCCCTATGGCTACACCTTC.

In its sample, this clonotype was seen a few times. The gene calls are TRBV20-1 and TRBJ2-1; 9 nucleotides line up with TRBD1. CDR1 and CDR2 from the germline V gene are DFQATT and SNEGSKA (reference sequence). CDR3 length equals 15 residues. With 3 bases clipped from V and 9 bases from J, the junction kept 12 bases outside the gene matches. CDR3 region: CSARSRDRVYAEQFF. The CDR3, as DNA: TGCAGTGCTAGGAGCCGGGACAGGGTGTATGCTGAGCAGTTCTTC.

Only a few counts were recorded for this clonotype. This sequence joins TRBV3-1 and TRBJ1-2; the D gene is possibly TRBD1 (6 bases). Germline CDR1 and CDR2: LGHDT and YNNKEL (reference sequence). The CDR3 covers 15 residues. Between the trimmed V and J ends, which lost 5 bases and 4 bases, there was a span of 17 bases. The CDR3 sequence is CASSDSSGTFYGYTF. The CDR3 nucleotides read TGTGCCAGCAGCGACTCATCCGGGACATTCTATGGCTACACCTTC. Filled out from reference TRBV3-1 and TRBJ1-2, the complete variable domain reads DTAVSQTPKYLVTQMGNDKSIKCEQNLGHDTMYWYKQDSKKFLKIMFSYNNKELIINETVPNRFSPKSPDKAHLNLHINSLELGDSAVYFCASSDSSGTFYGYTFGSGTRLTVV.

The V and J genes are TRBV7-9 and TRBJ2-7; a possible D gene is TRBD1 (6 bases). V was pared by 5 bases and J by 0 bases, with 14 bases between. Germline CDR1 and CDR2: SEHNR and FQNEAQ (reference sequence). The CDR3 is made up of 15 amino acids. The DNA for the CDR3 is TGTGCCAGCAGCCCAGCAGACAGGTACTCCTACGAGCAGTACTTC. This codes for CASSPADRYSYEQYF.

The CDR3 region is CASSSGTGPGRDTEAFF. The CDR3 DNA sequence: TGCGCCAGCAGCTCAGGGACAGGGCCGGGTCGGGACACTGAAGCTTTCTTT. The chain employs TRBV5-1 and TRBJ1-1, with 9 bases lining up with TRBD1. The CDR3 runs 17 residues. With 3 bases clipped from V and 3 bases from J, the junction kept 12 bases outside the gene matches. CDR1 is SGHRS, CDR2 YFSETQ, per germline.

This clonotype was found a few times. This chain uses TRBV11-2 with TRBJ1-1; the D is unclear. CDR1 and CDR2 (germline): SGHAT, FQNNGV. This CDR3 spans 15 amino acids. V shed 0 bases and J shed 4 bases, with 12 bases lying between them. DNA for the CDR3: TGTGCCAGCAGCTTAGATAAGGGAGGGCTCACTGAAGCTTTCTTT. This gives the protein CASSLDKGGLTEAFF.